These 8 T cell receptor beta chains were sequenced from one sample in a study of blood T cell repertoires in COVID-19. The assay was immunoSEQ multiplex PCR, and TCRdb's table has in-frame clones only and misses some. Among hundreds of thousands of clones, about 89% were seen once, and the ten largest hold under 2%. The sample was peripheral blood. The receptors shown here come from a woman in her fifties or sixties who had recovered from COVID-19.

The chain recombines TRBV28 with TRBJ1-4; a weak D match, TRBD1 (6 bases). CDR3 length equals 15 residues. Looked up from germline, CDR1 is MDHEN and CDR2 is SYDVKM. V was clipped by 4 bases and J by 4 bases, with 13 bases between them. In DNA form, the CDR3 reads TGTGCCAGCAGTTCCAGGGGAGCAATTAATGAAAAACTGTTTTTT. This gives the protein CASSSRGAINEKLFF.

As regards this clone: A read error may produce the germline difference seen at one junction end. The chain joins TRBV7-7 to TRBJ2-3; 11 bases align to TRBD1. The germline V gene has CDR1 SSHAT and CDR2 FNYEAQ (reference sequence). The CDR3 sequence is 16 residues long. Written as DNA, the CDR3 is TGTGCTAGCAGCTTGGGGACAGGGGGTTTCACAGATACGCAGTATTTT. Translation: CASSLGTGGFTDTQYF.

This chain links TRBV5-1 with TRBJ2-2; TRBD1 matches at 8 bases. The CDR3 covers 16 residues. The ends lost 6 bases at V and 5 bases at J; junction bases unmatched: 12. In germline, CDR1 is SGHRS, CDR2 YFSETQ. The CDR3 reads CASTPQGQVFTGELFF. In nucleotides, the CDR3 is TGCGCCAGCACGCCCCAGGGACAGGTTTTTACCGGGGAGCTGTTTTTT.

The CDR3 spells CASSPSRGTSNEQFF. The DNA for the CDR3 is TGCGCCAGCAGCCCATCGCGGGGGACTTCCAATGAGCAGTTCTTC. This chain connects TRBV4-1 to TRBJ2-1, with 7 bases fitting TRBD2. Germline CDR1 MGHRA, CDR2 YSYEKL. V shed 4 bases and J 6 bases; nucleotides not matched to a gene: 9. The CDR3 length is 15 residues.

In this sample, this clone turned up a few times. The CDR3 bases are TGTGCCATCAGTGAGTCGATGGGGACAGGGACTACCGATGGCTACACCTTC. This sequence encodes CAISESMGTGTTDGYTF. The V gene is TRBV10-3, the J gene TRBJ1-2, with TRBD1 identical over 9 bases. V shed 0 bases, J shed 6 bases, and the junction held 11 bases outside the gene matches. CDR3 size: 17 residues. Germline V gives CDR1 ENHRY, CDR2 SYGVKD.

The J gene is TRBJ2-5, the V gene TRBV7-3; 8 bases are shared with TRBD1. Germline CDR1 reads SGHTA; CDR2 reads FQGTGA. The V and J ends lost 5 bases and 2 bases, in that order; junction bases with no gene match: 1. The CDR3 spans 13 residues. In DNA form, the CDR3 reads TGTGCCAGCAGCCGGACAGGGCAAGAGACCCAGTACTTC. This codes for CASSRTGQETQYF. Full variable domain (outside the CDR3, taken from reference TRBV7-3 and TRBJ2-5): GAGVSQTPSNKVTEKGKYVELRCDPISGHTALYWYRQSLGQGPEFLIYFQGTGAADDSGLPNDRFFAVRPEGSVSTLKIQRTERGDSAVYLCASSRTGQETQYFGPGTRLLVL.

The chain links TRBV7-3 to TRBJ2-5, with TRBD1 matching over 7 bases. Trimming removed 5 bases from V and 4 bases from J; junction bases left unmatched: 4. In germline, CDR1 is SGHTA, CDR2 FQGTGA. This CDR3 spans 13 amino acids. DNA of the CDR3: TGTGCCAGCAGCGAAAACAGGGGAGAGACCCAGTACTTC. This codes for CASSENRGETQYF.

The chain carries TRBV21-1 and TRBJ2-7; whether TRBD1, the table's D call, matches the DNA was not checked. TRBV21-1 is a pseudogene segment. The CDR3 is made up of 19 amino acids. This CDR3 reads CASSKVWSYSGASSYEQYF. In DNA, the CDR3 is TGTGCCAGCAGCAAAGTTTGGTCCTACTCAGGGGCCAGCTCCTACGAGCAGTACTTC.